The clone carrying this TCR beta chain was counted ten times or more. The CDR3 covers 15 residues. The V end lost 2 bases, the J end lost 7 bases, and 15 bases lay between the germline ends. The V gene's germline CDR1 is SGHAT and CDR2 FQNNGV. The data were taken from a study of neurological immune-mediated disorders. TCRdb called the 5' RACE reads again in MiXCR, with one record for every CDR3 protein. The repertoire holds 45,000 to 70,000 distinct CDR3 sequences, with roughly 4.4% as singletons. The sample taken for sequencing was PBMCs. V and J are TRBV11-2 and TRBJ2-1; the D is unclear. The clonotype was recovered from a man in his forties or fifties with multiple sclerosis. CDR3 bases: TGTGCCAGCAGCTTATCAACATCCCCGGATAATGAGCAGTTCTTC. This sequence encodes CASSLSTSPDNEQFF.